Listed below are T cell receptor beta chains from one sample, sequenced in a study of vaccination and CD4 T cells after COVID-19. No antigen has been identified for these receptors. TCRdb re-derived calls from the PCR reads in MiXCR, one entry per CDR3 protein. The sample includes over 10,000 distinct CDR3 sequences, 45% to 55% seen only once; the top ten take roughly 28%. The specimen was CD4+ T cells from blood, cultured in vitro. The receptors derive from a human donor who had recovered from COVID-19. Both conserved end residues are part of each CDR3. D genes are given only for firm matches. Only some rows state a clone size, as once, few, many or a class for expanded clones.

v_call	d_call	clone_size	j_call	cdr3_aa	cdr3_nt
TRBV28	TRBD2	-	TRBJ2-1	CASSPRRGPRIAGVLDEQFF	TGTGCCAGCAGTCCCCGGAGGGGGCCCCGGATAGCGGGAGTACTGGATGAGCAGTTCTTC
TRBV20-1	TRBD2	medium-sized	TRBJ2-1	CSARDRAGGPYEQFF	TGCAGTGCTAGAGATAGAGCGGGGGGGCCCTATGAGCAGTTCTTC
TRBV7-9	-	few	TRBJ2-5	CASSLSRGQETQYF	TGTGCCAGCAGCTTAAGTCGGGGGCAAGAGACCCAGTACTTC
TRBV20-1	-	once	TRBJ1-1	CSARDNRGVTEAFF	TGCAGTGCTAGAGATAATCGGGGGGTCACTGAAGCTTTCTTT
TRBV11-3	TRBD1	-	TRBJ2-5	CASSPTGKETQYF	TGTGCCAGCAGCCCGACAGGGAAAGAGACCCAGTACTTC
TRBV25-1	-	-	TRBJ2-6	CASRFFDAGSGANVLTF	TGTGCCAGCCGGTTCTTCGATGCCGGGTCTGGGGCCAACGTCCTGACTTTC
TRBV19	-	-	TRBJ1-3	CASSASGLEHGNTIYF	TGTGCCAGTAGTGCAAGCGGACTGGAACATGGAAACACCATATATTTT
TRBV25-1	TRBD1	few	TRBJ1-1	CASRGQGGGVTEAFF	TGTGCCAGCAGGGGACAGGGGGGAGGTGTCACTGAAGCTTTCTTT
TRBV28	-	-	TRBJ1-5	CASSNDRNQPQHF	TGTGCCAGCAGCAACGACAGGAATCAGCCCCAGCATTTT
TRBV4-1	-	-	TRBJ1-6	CASSPGGFNSPLHF	TGCGCCAGCAGCCCCGGGGGATTCAATTCACCCCTCCACTTT
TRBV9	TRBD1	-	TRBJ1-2	CASSPSRLQGARGYTF	TGTGCCAGCAGCCCCTCGAGGTTACAGGGGGCCAGGGGCTACACCTTC
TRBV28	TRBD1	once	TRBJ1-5	CASSFDRVVDSNQPQHF	TGTGCCAGCAGTTTCGACAGGGTAGTAGACAGCAATCAGCCCCAGCATTTT
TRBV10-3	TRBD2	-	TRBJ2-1	CAISPGVAGGNEQFF	TGTGCCATCAGTCCCGGGGTAGCGGGAGGCAATGAGCAGTTCTTC
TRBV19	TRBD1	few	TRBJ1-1	CASRPGQLWAEAFF	TGTGCCAGTAGACCGGGACAGTTATGGGCTGAAGCTTTCTTT
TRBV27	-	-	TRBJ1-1	CASSLLGKNTEAFF	TGTGCCAGCAGTTTATTGGGCAAGAACACTGAAGCTTTCTTT
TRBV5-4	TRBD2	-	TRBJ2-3	CASAQAGGLSTDTQYF	TGTGCCAGCGCTCAGGCGGGGGGCCTCAGCACAGATACGCAGTATTTT
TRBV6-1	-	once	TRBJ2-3	CAGRSLSSTDTQYF	TGTGCCGGCCGGTCGCTTTCTAGCACAGATACGCAGTATTTT
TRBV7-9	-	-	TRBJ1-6	CASSLGEGSPLHF	TGTGCCAGCAGCTTGGGGGAGGGTTCACCCCTCCACTTT
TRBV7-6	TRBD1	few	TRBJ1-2	CASSLALDRGWDGYTF	TGTGCCAGCAGCTTAGCGTTGGACAGGGGGTGGGATGGCTACACCTTC
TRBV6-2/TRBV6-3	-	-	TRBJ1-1	CASSPLRGRMNTEAFF	TGTGCCAGCAGTCCCCTCAGGGGCCGGATGAACACTGAAGCTTTCTTT
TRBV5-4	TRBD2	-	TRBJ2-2	CASSLAGGANTGELFF	TGTGCCAGCAGCTTGGCCGGGGGGGCGAACACCGGGGAGCTGTTTTTT
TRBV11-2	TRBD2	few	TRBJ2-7	CASSIRSGSQPEQYF	TGTGCCAGCAGCATCCGTAGCGGGAGTCAGCCCGAGCAGTACTTC
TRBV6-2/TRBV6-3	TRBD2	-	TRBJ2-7	CASSPRGNTYEQYF	TGTGCCAGCAGCCCGCGGGGGAATACCTACGAGCAGTACTTC
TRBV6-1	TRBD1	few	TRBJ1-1	CASRRDRGQSEAFF	TGTGCCAGCAGAAGGGACAGGGGGCAATCTGAAGCTTTCTTT
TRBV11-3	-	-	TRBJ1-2	CASSFVSEARQVTF	TGTGCCAGCAGCTTCGTGAGCGAGGCCCGACAGGTCACCTTC
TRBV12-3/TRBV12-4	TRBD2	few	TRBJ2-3	CASSLGLAGAIDTQYF	TGTGCCAGCAGTCTGGGACTAGCGGGGGCCATAGATACGCAGTATTTT